This paragraph covers one T cell receptor (beta chain) sequence. The sample comes from a study of T cell responses to AZD1222 COVID-19 vaccine. The CDR3 has 14 residues. Germline V gene data show CDR1 as SGHRS and CDR2 as YFSETQ. Trimming took 4 bases from V and 5 from J, leaving 15 bases between them. Clones were read by immunoSEQ multiplex PCR, and TCRdb kept only the in-frame ones, dropping some. This repertoire shows over 85,000 clones, about 88% found once; its top ten account for 1.6%. Specimen: peripheral blood, collected on day 0 of AZD1222 vaccination. The V gene is TRBV5-1, the J gene TRBJ2-5, with D possibly TRBD2 on 5 matching bases. The TCR sequence derives from an adult in good health. CDR3 in amino acids: CASSPGPGEETQYF. Here the CDR3 DNA reads TGCGCCAGCAGCCCGGGCCCTGGGGAGGAGACCCAGTACTTC.